This TCR beta chain was identified in a study of CD8+CD57+ T cells in acquired aplastic anemia (dated by TCRdb to the late 2010s). Background on the whole study: On average, sorted CD4+ and CD8+ cells yielded around 3.5 ug of extracted DNA, with a range of roughly 0.17 to 30 ug. CD8+CD57+ expansion was defined as frequency above the mean frequency observed in healthy subjects. Summary of the overall study and its limitations: CD8+ Simpson's diversity did not differ significantly between patients and healthy controls (P=0.060). Although roughly 30 CD8+ CDR3 sequences were shared by patients and controls, these sequences appeared highly expressed in patients and within the immunodominant clones of patients.

Genomic DNA was used as template for profiling of TCR beta VDJ combinations and CDR3 sequences. TCR repertoire sequencing was run on an Illumina HiSeq 2000. The paper's processing steps were these. TRBV/TRBJ rearrangement plots, CDR3 size and DJ length profiles, and Simpson's diversity index were used to evaluate the repertoires. The most abundant DNA sequence in the deep sequencing data was taken as the immunodominant clone. CDR3 amino acid sequences were screened for sharing across subjects and were compared with published repertoires and the VDJdb database. In TCRdb, the public reads were trimmed at Q25 with fastp and aligned with MiXCR, with productive beta chains retained. For every CDR3 protein sequence, its rows merge into one entry that carries the most common genes and DNA. The V and J calls follow TCRdb's processing rather than the paper's. Recorded for this sample are under 250,000 distinct CDR3 sequences; approximately 50% of them occurred a single time. The ten largest clones add up to under 9% of the sample.

A note on this clonotype: Its antigen is still unknown. This could be a read error, since a much larger clone is one nucleotide away.

Expansion of CD8+CD57+ cells had been shown by flow cytometry in the patients chosen for sequencing. Severe acquired aplastic anemia was diagnosed in all patients according to International Study of Aplastic Anemia and Agranulocytosis and Camitta criteria. No therapy had been received by the patients at the time of blood sampling. In the study, sorted CD4+ and CD8+ blood T cells from patients with severe aplastic anemia and from healthy subjects underwent deep sequencing of TCR repertoires. Patients were enrolled under clinicaltrials.gov protocols 00001620, 01623167, 00001397, 00071045, 00081523 and 00961064 in the USA. Ficoll-Paque density gradient centrifugation was used to isolate peripheral blood mononuclear cells. Before DNA extraction, CD4+ and CD8+ T cells were sorted by FACS or by magnetic beads. The source of this sequence is a human donor with aplastic anemia. The sample was sorted CD4+, CD8+, or CD8+CD57+ T cells (not recorded which) from PBMCs.

CDR3 loop: CATSFLGLETQYF. The DNA sequence is TGTGCCACCAGTTTTCTGGGTCTAGAGACCCAGTACTTC. The rearranged chain carries TRBV12-3 or TRBV12-4 and TRBJ2-5, with the D gene call left open. There are 13 amino acids in the CDR3, from cysteine to phenylalanine inclusive. Only the CDR3 portion is preserved as DNA: 39 bases, with reading frame beginning at the first base.